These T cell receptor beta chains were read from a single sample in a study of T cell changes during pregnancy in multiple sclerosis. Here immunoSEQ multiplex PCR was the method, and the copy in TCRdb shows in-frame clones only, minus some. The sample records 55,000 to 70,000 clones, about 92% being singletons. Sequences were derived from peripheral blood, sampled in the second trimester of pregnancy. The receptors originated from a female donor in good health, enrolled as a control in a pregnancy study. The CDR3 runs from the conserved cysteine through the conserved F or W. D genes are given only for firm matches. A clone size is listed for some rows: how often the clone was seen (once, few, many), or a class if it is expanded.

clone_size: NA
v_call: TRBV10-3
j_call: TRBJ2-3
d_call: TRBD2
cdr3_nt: TGTGCCATCAAGGGGACTAGCTGGACCGATACGCAGTATTTT
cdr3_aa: CAIKGTSWTDTQYF

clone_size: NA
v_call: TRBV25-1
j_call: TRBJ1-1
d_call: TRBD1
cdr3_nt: TGTGCCAGCAGCCGACCCGACAGGGCCACTGAAGCTTTCTTT
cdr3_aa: CASSRPDRATEAFF

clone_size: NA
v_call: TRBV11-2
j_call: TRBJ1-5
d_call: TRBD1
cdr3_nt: TGTGCCAGCAGCTTAGGGACAGGGGGAGATCAGCCCCAGCATTTT
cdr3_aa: CASSLGTGGDQPQHF

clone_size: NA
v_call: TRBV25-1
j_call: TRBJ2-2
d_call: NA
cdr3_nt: TGTGCCAGCAGTGAACTAGCGAACACCGGGGAGCTGTTTTTT
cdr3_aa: CASSELANTGELFF

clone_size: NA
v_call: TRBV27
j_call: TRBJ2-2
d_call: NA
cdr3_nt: TGTGCCAGCAGCATCCATCGGGTGTCAAACACCGGGGAGCTGTTTTTT
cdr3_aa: CASSIHRVSNTGELFF

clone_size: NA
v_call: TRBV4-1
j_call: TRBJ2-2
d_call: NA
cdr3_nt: TGCGCCAGCAGCCCCGCAAGAGGCAGTCCCGGGGAGCTGTTTTTT
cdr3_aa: CASSPARGSPGELFF

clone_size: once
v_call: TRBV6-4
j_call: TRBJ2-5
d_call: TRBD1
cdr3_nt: TGTGCCAGCAGTGAGGGTGTCGGGACAGGGCCGGAGACCCAGTACTTC
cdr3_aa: CASSEGVGTGPETQYF

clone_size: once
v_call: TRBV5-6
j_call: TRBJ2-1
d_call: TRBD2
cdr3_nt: TGTGCCAGCAGCTTGGCGACTAGCGGGCCCTCCTACAATGAGCAGTTCTTC
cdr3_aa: CASSLATSGPSYNEQFF

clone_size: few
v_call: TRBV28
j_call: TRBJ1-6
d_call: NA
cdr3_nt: TGTGCCAGCAGTTTATCGGGCGGGTCACCCCTCCACTTT
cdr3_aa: CASSLSGGSPLHF

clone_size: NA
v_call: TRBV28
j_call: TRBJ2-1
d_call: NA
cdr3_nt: TGTGCCAGCAAAAATCACGGGAACAATGAGCAGTTCTTC
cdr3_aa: CASKNHGNNEQFF

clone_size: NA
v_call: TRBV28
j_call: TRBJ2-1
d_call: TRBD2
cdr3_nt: TGTGCCAGCAGTTCGATAACCGTCCCCTTAGCGGGAGCCAACGCGGGTCGCTCCTACAATGAGCAGTTCTTC
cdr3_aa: CASSSITVPLAGANAGRSYNEQFF

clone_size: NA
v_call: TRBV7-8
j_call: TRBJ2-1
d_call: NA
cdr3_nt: TGTGCCAGCAGCTTACGGGACTCCCAATACAATGAGCAGTTCTTC
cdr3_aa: CASSLRDSQYNEQFF

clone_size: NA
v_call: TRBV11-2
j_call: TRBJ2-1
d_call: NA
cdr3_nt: TGTGCCAGCAGCTTGCGGTTGGCCCTTAGGAATGAGCAGTTCTTC
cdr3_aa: CASSLRLALRNEQFF

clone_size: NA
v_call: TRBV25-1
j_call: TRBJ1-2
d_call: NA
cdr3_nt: TGTGCCAGCAGTAGGCAGGGGCAGAACTATGGCTACACCTTC
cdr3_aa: CASSRQGQNYGYTF

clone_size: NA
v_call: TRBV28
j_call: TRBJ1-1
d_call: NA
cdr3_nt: TGTGCCAGCAGCCCAGGGACTTACTTGAACACTGAAGCTTTCTTT
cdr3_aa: CASSPGTYLNTEAFF

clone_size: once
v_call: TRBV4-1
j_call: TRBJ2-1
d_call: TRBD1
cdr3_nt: TGCGCCAGCAGCCAACCCCGACAGGGAGATGAGCAGTTCTTC
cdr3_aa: CASSQPRQGDEQFF

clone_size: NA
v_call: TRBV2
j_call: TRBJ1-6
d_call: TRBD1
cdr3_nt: TGTGCCAGCACGGGGGACAGGGGAATTTCACCCCTCCACTTT
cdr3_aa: CASTGDRGISPLHF

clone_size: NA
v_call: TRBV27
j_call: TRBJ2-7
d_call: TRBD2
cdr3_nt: TGTGCCAGCAGTTTTGGACTAGCGGGAATCGAGCAGTACTTC
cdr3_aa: CASSFGLAGIEQYF

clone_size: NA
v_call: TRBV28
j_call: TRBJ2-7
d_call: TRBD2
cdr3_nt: TGTGCCAGCAGCCCAAAGCGGGAGTACGACGAGCAGTACTTC
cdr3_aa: CASSPKREYDEQYF